This TCR beta chain was retrieved from a study of blood T cell repertoires in COVID-19. Study summary: There were acute and convalescent COVID-19 samples, and they came from the United States, Italy and Spain. Sample material is recorded as cDNA or gDNA derived from T cells, B-cell-depleted T cells, or PBMCs.

Original handling: Amplification with reference gene primers provided the estimates of nucleated cell counts. Profiled with immunoSEQ multiplex PCR; TCRdb holds only in-frame clones, not every one. The DNA gave D and trimming, while V, J and clone size come from that table. Of around 480,000 clones in the sample, 75% to 90% were seen once. Germline values: CDR1 MNHEY, CDR2 SVGAGI. The V and J ends lost 5 bases and 5 bases respectively, with 16 bases between them. There are 14 residues in the CDR3. The receptor's source is a woman younger than 35 who had recovered from COVID-19. The specimen sequenced was PBMCs or T cells enriched from blood (not recorded which). The chain recombines TRBV6-5 with TRBJ2-7, with no clear D. The CDR3 coding sequence is TGTGCCAGCAGTCCGGGTTCGATGACCCACGAGCAGTACTTC. Residues: CASSPGSMTHEQYF.